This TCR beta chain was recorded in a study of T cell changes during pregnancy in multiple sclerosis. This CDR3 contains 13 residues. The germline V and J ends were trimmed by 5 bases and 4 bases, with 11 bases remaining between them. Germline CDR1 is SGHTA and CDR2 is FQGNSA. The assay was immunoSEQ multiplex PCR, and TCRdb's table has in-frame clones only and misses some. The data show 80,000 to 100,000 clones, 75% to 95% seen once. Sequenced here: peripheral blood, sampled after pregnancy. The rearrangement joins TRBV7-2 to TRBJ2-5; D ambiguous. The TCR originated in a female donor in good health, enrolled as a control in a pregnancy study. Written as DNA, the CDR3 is TGTGCCAGCAGCCCCGTATCGTTAGAGACCCAGTACTTC. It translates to CASSPVSLETQYF.